Shown below are 10 T cell receptor beta chains from a single sample sequenced in a study of CD8+ T cells in alopecia areata. The sequencing template was cDNA reverse transcribed from extracted RNA. TCRdb's table, derived via immunoSEQ multiplex PCR, lists solely in-frame clones and lacks some. Of fewer than 250,000 clones in the sample, about 60% were seen once. The source was CD4+ T cells sorted from blood, collected at week 0. These receptors all come from a human donor with alopecia areata.

The chain links TRBV29-1 to TRBJ1-1; D is undetermined. With 3 bases removed from V and 0 bases from J, the gap between germline ends came to 8 bases. CDR1 and CDR2 from the germline V gene are SQVTM and ANQGSEA. The CDR3 covers 13 residues. CDR3 in DNA: TGCAGCGTTGATGAACAGTTGAACACTGAAGCTTTCTTT. Its protein product is CSVDEQLNTEAFF.

The rearrangement links TRBV5-1 to TRBJ2-3; 9 bases agree with TRBD2. The CDR3 runs to 16 residues. V lost 0 bases, J lost 3 bases, and 5 bases stayed unmatched. The germline CDR1 and CDR2 sequences are SGHRS and YFSETQ. CDR3 sequence reads: CASSLGASGTTDTQYF. As DNA, the CDR3 is TGCGCCAGCAGCTTGGGAGCTAGCGGGACAACAGATACGCAGTATTTT.

The chain joins TRBV7-9 to TRBJ1-1; 8 positions match TRBD1. Germline V gives CDR1 SEHNR, CDR2 FQNEAQ (reference sequence). CDR3 size: 15 residues. Trimming removed 4 bases from V and 4 bases from J; junction bases left unmatched: 8. This CDR3 reads CASSSQGALGTEAFF. The CDR3, as DNA: TGTGCCAGCAGCTCGCAGGGGGCCCTTGGCACTGAAGCTTTCTTT.

The chain employs TRBV2 and TRBJ2-3; D is uncertain. The CDR3 sequence is 15 residues long. From germline, CDR1 is SNHLY and CDR2 FYNNEI. The V end lost 5 bases, the J end lost 0 bases, and 12 bases lay between the germline ends. CDR3 coding DNA: TGTGCCAGCAGTAACAACCCCTCTAGCACAGATACGCAGTATTTT. Translating gives CASSNNPSSTDTQYF.

This clone was detected only once. The rearrangement links TRBV29-1 to TRBJ1-1; TRBD1 matches 9 bases. CDR3 size: 13 residues. Per germline, CDR1 SQVTM and CDR2 ANQGSEA. The junction had 11 bases not matched to a gene; V was cut back by 8 bases and J by 7 bases. The CDR3 DNA reads TGCAGCCCTAGGGTACAGGGGGCAGTTGAAGCTTTCTTT. Its translation is CSPRVQGAVEAFF.

The chain carries TRBV5-1 and TRBJ1-5, with 7 bases aligning to TRBD1. CDR1 SGHRS and CDR2 YFSETQ come from the germline V gene. V was pared by 0 bases and J by 6 bases, with 6 bases of the junction left unmatched. CDR3 length: 15 residues. The CDR3 sequence: CASSLAGTERQPQHF. Written as DNA, the CDR3 is TGCGCCAGCAGCTTGGCGGGGACAGAGCGTCAGCCCCAGCATTTT. Full variable domain (missing parts from reference TRBV5-1 and TRBJ1-5): KAGVTQTPRYLIKTRGQQVTLSCSPISGHRSVSWYQQTPGQGLQFLFEYFSETQRNKGNFPGRFSGRQFSNSRSEMNVSTLELGDSALYLCASSLAGTERQPQHFGDGTRLSIL.

Concerning this clone itself: At the DNA level, this CDR3 is encoded by other sequences in the same sample as well. The genes are TRBV29-1 and TRBJ1-1; no firm D call. Between the trimmed V and J ends, which lost 7 bases and 1 base, there was a span of 13 bases. Germline V gives CDR1 SQVTM, CDR2 ANQGSEA. CDR3 size: 13 residues. CDR3 residues: CSARGSGNTEAFF. CDR3 DNA sequence: TGCAGCGCTCGAGGGTCGGGGAACACTGAAGCTTTCTTT.

The chain is built from TRBV20-1 and TRBJ2-4; D uncertain. V lost 4 bases, J lost 12 bases, and 10 bases lay in between. Germline V CDR1 and CDR2: DFQATT, SNEGSKA (reference sequence). There are 10 residues in the CDR3. CDR3 coding DNA: TGCAGTGCTAAAATCCCTCCTCAGTACTTC. Encoded protein: CSAKIPPQYF.

This clone was detected a few times. The rearrangement links TRBV28 to TRBJ2-1, with D possibly matching TRBD2 (6 bases). This CDR3 has 12 residues. V was shortened by 4 bases and J by 9 bases, with 10 bases between the two germline ends. Looked up from germline, CDR1 is MDHEN and CDR2 is SYDVKM. Here the CDR3 reads CASSSPSAEQFF. CDR3 nucleotides: TGTGCCAGCAGTTCCCCTAGCGCTGAGCAGTTCTTC.

The chain couples TRBV27 to TRBJ1-1; the match to TRBD1 covers 8 bases. CDR1 and CDR2 (germline): MNHEY, SMNVEV (reference sequence). The V and J ends lost 4 bases and 4 bases, in that order; junction bases with no gene match: 8. The CDR3 is made up of 15 amino acids. Here the CDR3 DNA reads TGTGCCAGCAGTTCCCGGACAGGGACGGGCACTGAAGCTTTCTTT. It translates to CASSSRTGTGTEAFF.